This is a list of T cell receptor beta chains from one sample in a study of early T cells in non-severe SARS-CoV-2 infection. One entry per CDR3 protein, called by TCRdb with MiXCR from the 5' RACE reads. The sample has about 58,000 distinct CDR3 sequences, around 12% seen once. Here the sequenced sample was whole blood, taken at baseline. Source of these receptors: an adult who was a healthcare worker with PCR-confirmed SARS-CoV-2 infection or an uninfected control (not recorded which). The donor label of this sample is uncertain. The CDR3 runs from the conserved cysteine through the conserved F or W. Fields, in order: V gene, clone size, D gene, J gene, CDR3 DNA, CDR3 protein. The D gene is left open where the match is weak. Size tells how often a clone was seen (once, few, many) or the class of an expanded clone, and some rows leave it out.

v_gene: TRBV3-1; abundance: -; d_gene: TRBD2; j_gene: TRBJ2-1; CDR3nt: TGTGCCAGCAGCCCTAGCGGCTCCTACAATGAGCAGTTCTTC; CDR3aa: CASSPSGSYNEQFF
v_gene: TRBV6-5; abundance: few; d_gene: TRBD1; j_gene: TRBJ1-3; CDR3nt: TGTGCCAGCAGTTACTCGACAGGGGCTGGAAACACCATATATTTT; CDR3aa: CASSYSTGAGNTIYF
v_gene: TRBV12-3/TRBV12-4; abundance: -; d_gene: -; j_gene: TRBJ2-1; CDR3nt: TGTGCCAGCAGTACTCTAGGCGAGCAGTTCTTC; CDR3aa: CASSTLGEQFF
v_gene: TRBV4-1; abundance: -; d_gene: TRBD2; j_gene: TRBJ2-3; CDR3nt: TGCGCCAGCAGCCAACGCGGGACTAGCGGGAGCACAGATACGCAGTATTTT; CDR3aa: CASSQRGTSGSTDTQYF
v_gene: TRBV7-8; abundance: many; d_gene: TRBD1; j_gene: TRBJ1-2; CDR3nt: TGTGCCAGCAGCTCTATAGGGACAGGGTACTATGGCTACACCTTC; CDR3aa: CASSSIGTGYYGYTF
v_gene: TRBV5-4; abundance: many; d_gene: TRBD1; j_gene: TRBJ2-2; CDR3nt: TGTGCCAGCCTAGGACAGGGGGCGGACACCGGGGAGCTGTTTTTT; CDR3aa: CASLGQGADTGELFF
v_gene: TRBV7-6; abundance: many; d_gene: -; j_gene: TRBJ2-5; CDR3nt: TGTGCCAGCAGCCGTCGGACATCAGAGACCCAGTACTTC; CDR3aa: CASSRRTSETQYF
v_gene: TRBV9; abundance: few; d_gene: TRBD1; j_gene: TRBJ1-4; CDR3nt: TGTGCCAGCAGCACACGGACAGGGATTAATGAAAAACTGTTTTTT; CDR3aa: CASSTRTGINEKLFF
v_gene: TRBV29-1; abundance: few; d_gene: -; j_gene: TRBJ1-1; CDR3nt: TGCAGCGCAGCACAAAATAGAAACACTGAAGCTTTCTTT; CDR3aa: CSAAQNRNTEAFF
v_gene: TRBV14; abundance: few; d_gene: TRBD1; j_gene: TRBJ2-1; CDR3nt: TGTGCCAGCAGCCTCCGACAGGGGGTCTACAATGAGCAGTTCTTC; CDR3aa: CASSLRQGVYNEQFF
v_gene: TRBV6-5; abundance: few; d_gene: TRBD1; j_gene: TRBJ1-2; CDR3nt: TGTGCCAGCAGTCCCGACAGGGTCTATGGCTACACCTTC; CDR3aa: CASSPDRVYGYTF
v_gene: TRBV27; abundance: -; d_gene: -; j_gene: TRBJ2-1; CDR3nt: TGTGCCAGCAGTTTCCCCGGGGTCAATGAGCAGTTCTTC; CDR3aa: CASSFPGVNEQFF
v_gene: TRBV27; abundance: -; d_gene: -; j_gene: TRBJ2-1; CDR3nt: TGTGCCAGCAGTAAAGACAGGAAGGGGAACAATGAGCAGTTCTTC; CDR3aa: CASSKDRKGNNEQFF
v_gene: TRBV11-2; abundance: few; d_gene: -; j_gene: TRBJ2-2; CDR3nt: TGTGCCAGCAGCTTAGCGGCCCAGATTAGCACCGGGGAGCTGTTTTTT; CDR3aa: CASSLAAQISTGELFF
v_gene: TRBV6-1; abundance: -; d_gene: -; j_gene: TRBJ2-4; CDR3nt: TGTGCCAGCAGTGAAGCTTCAGGATCGGAAAACATTCAGTACTTC; CDR3aa: CASSEASGSENIQYF
v_gene: TRBV7-6; abundance: -; d_gene: -; j_gene: TRBJ1-4; CDR3nt: TGTGCCAGCACCAAGTTGGGACTGGGGGATGAAAAACTGTTTTTT; CDR3aa: CASTKLGLGDEKLFF
v_gene: TRBV5-5; abundance: few; d_gene: TRBD2; j_gene: TRBJ2-1; CDR3nt: TGTGCCAGCAGCCCGCGACTAGCTGGCAATGAGCAGTTCTTC; CDR3aa: CASSPRLAGNEQFF
v_gene: TRBV12-3/TRBV12-4; abundance: many; d_gene: -; j_gene: TRBJ2-3; CDR3nt: TGTGCCAGCAGTTTATTGGGAGATACGCAGTATTTT; CDR3aa: CASSLLGDTQYF
v_gene: TRBV4-1; abundance: -; d_gene: -; j_gene: TRBJ2-5; CDR3nt: TGCGCCAGCAGCCAAAACCGGGGGGAGACCCAGTACTTC; CDR3aa: CASSQNRGETQYF
v_gene: TRBV7-2; abundance: -; d_gene: -; j_gene: TRBJ2-5; CDR3nt: TGTGCCAGCATGCGGGGTAGCGGCTACCAAGAGACCCAGTACTTC; CDR3aa: CASMRGSGYQETQYF
v_gene: TRBV6-6; abundance: -; d_gene: TRBD1; j_gene: TRBJ1-2; CDR3nt: TGTGCCAGCAGTTCACGACAGGGGGCTCTAAAGGGCTACACCTTC; CDR3aa: CASSSRQGALKGYTF
v_gene: TRBV2; abundance: few; d_gene: -; j_gene: TRBJ1-4; CDR3nt: TGTGCCAGCAGTGGGAGTCCTAATGAAAAACTGTTTTTT; CDR3aa: CASSGSPNEKLFF
v_gene: TRBV12-3/TRBV12-4; abundance: -; d_gene: -; j_gene: TRBJ2-1; CDR3nt: TGTGCCAGCAGTACCAGGGGTAGTGAGCAGTTCTTC; CDR3aa: CASSTRGSEQFF
v_gene: TRBV29-1; abundance: many; d_gene: TRBD1; j_gene: TRBJ1-3; CDR3nt: TGCAGCGTCCAGACAGGGGCTGGAAACACCATATATTTT; CDR3aa: CSVQTGAGNTIYF
v_gene: TRBV5-1; abundance: few; d_gene: TRBD2; j_gene: TRBJ2-5; CDR3nt: TGCGCCAGCAGCGGAAGGACTAGCGGGGGAAGGCTTGGAGAGACCCAGTACTTC; CDR3aa: CASSGRTSGGRLGETQYF
v_gene: TRBV10-1; abundance: few; d_gene: -; j_gene: TRBJ2-1; CDR3nt: TGCGCCAGCAGTGGGAGCGGGTCCAACCGGGATGAGCAGTTCTTC; CDR3aa: CASSGSGSNRDEQFF
v_gene: TRBV3-1; abundance: many; d_gene: -; j_gene: TRBJ2-4; CDR3nt: TGTGCCAGCAGCCTTGCGGGCACTATAGCCAAAAACATTCAGTACTTC; CDR3aa: CASSLAGTIAKNIQYF
v_gene: TRBV7-6; abundance: -; d_gene: -; j_gene: TRBJ2-5; CDR3nt: TGTGCCAGCAGCTTAGGTGGGACCCAGTACTTC; CDR3aa: CASSLGGTQYF
v_gene: TRBV12-3/TRBV12-4; abundance: few; d_gene: -; j_gene: TRBJ2-1; CDR3nt: TGTGCCAGCAGAAACAGGACAAGTTACAATGAGCAGTTCTTC; CDR3aa: CASRNRTSYNEQFF
v_gene: TRBV3-1; abundance: many; d_gene: -; j_gene: TRBJ1-2; CDR3nt: TGTGCCAGCAGAGACGGAAACTATGGCTACACCTTC; CDR3aa: CASRDGNYGYTF
v_gene: TRBV4-1; abundance: -; d_gene: -; j_gene: TRBJ1-5; CDR3nt: TGCGCCAGCAGCCAAGTGCAGAGCAATCAGCCCCAGCATTTT; CDR3aa: CASSQVQSNQPQHF
v_gene: TRBV12-3/TRBV12-4; abundance: -; d_gene: -; j_gene: TRBJ1-2; CDR3nt: TGTGCCAGCAGTTTTATCTCCAACTATGGCTACACCTTC; CDR3aa: CASSFISNYGYTF
v_gene: TRBV7-9; abundance: -; d_gene: -; j_gene: TRBJ2-5; CDR3nt: TGTGCCAGCAGCCTAGTCCGAACGGAAGAGACCCAGTACTTC; CDR3aa: CASSLVRTEETQYF
v_gene: TRBV4-1; abundance: few; d_gene: -; j_gene: TRBJ2-3; CDR3nt: TGCGCCAGCAGCCAAGCTCTCTTAACGGATACGCAGTATTTT; CDR3aa: CASSQALLTDTQYF
v_gene: TRBV7-9; abundance: many; d_gene: -; j_gene: TRBJ1-1; CDR3nt: TGTGCCAGCAGCTTAGCGCCGCCTGGGACTGAAGCTTTCTTT; CDR3aa: CASSLAPPGTEAFF
v_gene: TRBV20-1; abundance: many; d_gene: -; j_gene: TRBJ1-2; CDR3nt: TGCAGTGCTAGAATGGAGGAAAGTAACTATGGCTACACCTTC; CDR3aa: CSARMEESNYGYTF
v_gene: TRBV12-3/TRBV12-4; abundance: many; d_gene: TRBD1; j_gene: TRBJ1-2; CDR3nt: TGTGCCAGCAGTTTCTCAACCCCCGGACAGGGTGGCTACACCTTC; CDR3aa: CASSFSTPGQGGYTF
v_gene: TRBV20-1; abundance: many; d_gene: -; j_gene: TRBJ1-1; CDR3nt: TGCAGTGCTAGACAGCCACCCCGTATTGAAATGCGGGTGTTGAACACTGAAGCTTTCTTT; CDR3aa: CSARQPPRIEMRVLNTEAFF
v_gene: TRBV7-2; abundance: few; d_gene: -; j_gene: TRBJ2-3; CDR3nt: TGTGCCAGCAGCCCCATTAGGGGGGATCGCACAGATACGCAGTATTTT; CDR3aa: CASSPIRGDRTDTQYF
v_gene: TRBV29-1; abundance: few; d_gene: TRBD2; j_gene: TRBJ2-1; CDR3nt: TGCAGCGTTGTTTTGCGGGGGGTTGGTGAGCAGTTCTTC; CDR3aa: CSVVLRGVGEQFF
v_gene: TRBV12-3/TRBV12-4; abundance: -; d_gene: -; j_gene: TRBJ2-1; CDR3nt: TGTGCCAGCAGCCGGAGCGGGCTCTCCTACAATGAGCAGTTCTTC; CDR3aa: CASSRSGLSYNEQFF
v_gene: TRBV4-1; abundance: -; d_gene: -; j_gene: TRBJ2-6; CDR3nt: TGCGCCAGCAGCCAAACCGCCGGACACAGCTTCTCTGGGGCCAACGTCCTGACTTTC; CDR3aa: CASSQTAGHSFSGANVLTF
v_gene: TRBV6-1; abundance: large; d_gene: -; j_gene: TRBJ2-3; CDR3nt: TGTGCCAGCAGTGAATTGCCTCAGCGGACAGATACGCAGTATTTT; CDR3aa: CASSELPQRTDTQYF
v_gene: TRBV7-2; abundance: few; d_gene: -; j_gene: TRBJ2-3; CDR3nt: TGTGCCAGCAGCTTCAGGGACCGCACAGATACGCAGTATTTT; CDR3aa: CASSFRDRTDTQYF
v_gene: TRBV5-1; abundance: -; d_gene: -; j_gene: TRBJ1-4; CDR3nt: TGCGCCAGCAGCTTGATGGGAACAACTAATGAAAAACTGTTTTTT; CDR3aa: CASSLMGTTNEKLFF
v_gene: TRBV5-1; abundance: -; d_gene: -; j_gene: TRBJ1-4; CDR3nt: TGCGCCAGCAGCTTCAGCGGGCCCGGGGAAAAACTGTTTTTT; CDR3aa: CASSFSGPGEKLFF